Listed here are 15 T cell receptor beta chains from one sample, sequenced in a study of blood T cell repertoires in COVID-19. Assay: immunoSEQ multiplex PCR; the TCRdb copy retains only in-frame clones and omits some. Among roughly 90,000 clones listed, roughly 88% were seen once. The sequencing sample was made of peripheral blood. The receptors stem from a human donor in a cohort sampled during active COVID-19.

The chain uses TRBV7-2 and TRBJ1-1; TRBD1 aligns across 7 bases. CDR1 and CDR2 from the germline V gene are SGHTA and FQGNSA. This CDR3 is built from 13 residues. Unmatched junction bases numbered 6, after V lost 0 bases and J lost 11 bases. CDR3 bases: TGTGCCAGCAGCTTAGCGACAGGGACAGAGGCTTTCTTT. Translation: CASSLATGTEAFF.

The rearrangement uses TRBV6-5 and TRBJ2-7; TRBD1 matches at 7 bases. The V gene end was trimmed by 7 bases and the J gene end by 2 bases; junction bases not matched to a gene: 11. The germline V gene has CDR1 MNHEY and CDR2 SVGAGI. The CDR3 contains 15 residues. The CDR3 protein is CASIATDRVPYEQYF. DNA for the CDR3: TGTGCCAGCATTGCTACCGACAGGGTACCCTACGAGCAGTACTTC.

V and J are TRBV9 and TRBJ2-5; 7 bases line up with TRBD2. Germline V gene sequence: CDR1 SGDLS, CDR2 YYNGEE. The trim removed 6 bases at V and 2 bases at J, leaving 7 bases unmatched. This CDR3 region has 14 residues. The CDR3 region is CASTRLAQQETQYF. Written as DNA, the CDR3 is TGTGCCAGCACCCGACTAGCTCAACAAGAGACCCAGTACTTC.

In DNA form, the CDR3 reads TGTGCCAGCAGTTGGGACGGGGCGGGAGCTAGGTCCTATAATTCACCCCTCCACTTT. It encodes CASSWDGAGARSYNSPLHF. This sequence joins TRBV2 and TRBJ1-6, with a possible D match to TRBD1 (5 bases). Germline V gene lookup returns CDR1 SNHLY and CDR2 FYNNEI. The CDR3 sequence is 19 residues long. Trimming stripped 5 bases from V and 1 base from J, with 21 bases between.

The chain couples TRBV15 to TRBJ2-7, with D perhaps matching TRBD2 (6 bases). CDR1 is LNHNV and CDR2 is YYDKDF in the germline V gene (reference sequence). The V end lost 0 bases, the J end lost 1 base, and 25 bases lay between the germline ends. This CDR3 contains 20 residues. The CDR3 sequence is CATSRDIGRSGGAFSYEQYF. The CDR3 bases are TGTGCCACCAGCAGAGATATCGGTAGGAGCGGCGGGGCCTTTTCCTACGAGCAGTACTTC.

This rearrangement joins TRBV4-1 to TRBJ1-5; D may be TRBD1 (5 bases). The length of the CDR3 is 15 residues. CDR1 is MGHRA, CDR2 YSYEKL, per germline. V lost 1 base, J lost 7 bases, and 14 bases lay in between. The CDR3 here is CASSQVGGAKQPQHF. CDR3 DNA: TGCGCCAGCAGCCAAGTAGGAGGGGCAAAGCAGCCCCAGCATTTT.

This clone was seen more than once but under ten times. The sample carries other DNA sequences with the same CDR3. CDR3 region: CSAQTGYEQYF. CDR3 bases: TGCAGTGCACAGACAGGGTACGAGCAGTACTTC. The genes are TRBV20-1 and TRBJ2-7, with TRBD1 identical over 7 bases. Trimming took 6 bases from V and 4 from J; bases not matched to a gene: 3. From germline, CDR1 is DFQATT and CDR2 SNEGSKA (reference sequence). CDR3 size: 11 residues.

This chain connects TRBV28 to TRBJ1-2; 7 bases line up with TRBD1. The length of the CDR3 is 16 residues. After removal of 4 bases from V and 2 bases from J, the junction contained 10 bases not matched to a gene. In germline, CDR1 is MDHEN, CDR2 SYDVKM. CDR3 sequence: CASSSYSLGQNYGYTF. The CDR3 DNA sequence: TGTGCCAGCAGTTCCTACTCCCTGGGACAGAACTATGGCTACACCTTC.

This sequence joins TRBV28 and TRBJ1-5, with a possible D match to TRBD1 (5 bases). CDR1 and CDR2 from the germline V gene are MDHEN and SYDVKM. The CDR3 length is 14 residues. The V end lost 6 bases, the J end lost 6 bases, and 15 bases lay between the germline ends. CDR3 sequence: CASSLRVASQPQHF. The CDR3 DNA sequence: TGTGCCAGCAGCCTCAGGGTTGCAAGTCAGCCCCAGCATTTT.

This chain uses TRBV7-9 with TRBJ2-5, with 11 bases that match TRBD2. The CDR3 length is 19 residues. Germline V gene data show CDR1 as SEHNR and CDR2 as FQNEAQ (reference sequence). V lost 1 base and J lost 4; bases outside the gene matches: 14. The CDR3 protein is CASSLEGRASGGPGETQYF. In DNA form, the CDR3 reads TGTGCCAGCAGCTTAGAAGGGCGAGCTAGCGGGGGGCCTGGAGAGACCCAGTACTTC.

This chain uses TRBV7-6 with TRBJ2-7; 7 positions agree with TRBD2. This CDR3 is built from 15 residues. Trimming removed 5 bases from V and 2 bases from J; junction bases left unmatched: 9. CDR1 is SGHVS and CDR2 is FNYEAQ in the germline V gene. DNA of the CDR3: TGTGCCAGCAGCGTAGGTAGCGGGCCTACCTACGAGCAGTACTTC. It is translated as CASSVGSGPTYEQYF.

This rearrangement joins TRBV6-2 or TRBV6-3 to TRBJ2-1; 8 nucleotides line up with TRBD1. From germline, CDR1 is MNHEY and CDR2 SVGEGT. V trimming: 4 bases; J trimming: 6 bases; junction bases outside the gene matches: 14. CDR3 length equals 17 residues. The CDR3 DNA sequence: TGTGCCAGCAGTTCCTTTCGGACAGGGTTGTTAGGCAATGAGCAGTTCTTC. This translates into CASSSFRTGLLGNEQFF.

The genes are TRBV5-1 and TRBJ2-7, with D possibly being TRBD2 (6 bases). In germline, CDR1 is SGHRS, CDR2 YFSETQ. This CDR3 has 16 amino acids. V lost 3 bases and J 0 bases, leaving 16 bases between the germline ends. DNA for the CDR3: TGCGCCAGCAGCTATAGCGCCGGGACTTACTCCTACGAGCAGTACTTC. It is translated as CASSYSAGTYSYEQYF.

J is TRBJ2-2 and V is TRBV11-3, with 7 bases fitting TRBD2. The germline V gene has CDR1 SGHNT and CDR2 YENEEA. Trimming at V came to 5 bases and at J to 4 bases, leaving 22 bases not matched to a gene. The CDR3 totals 20 residues. Here the CDR3 reads CASSPSGYMVRGRGTGELFF. CDR3 DNA sequence: TGTGCCAGCAGCCCCTCCGGCTACATGGTTCGCGGGAGAGGCACCGGGGAGCTGTTTTTT.

This rearrangement joins TRBV13 to TRBJ2-1; TRBD2 matches 9 bases. V trimming: 3 bases; J trimming: 3 bases; junction bases outside the gene matches: 0. This CDR3 has 14 residues. In germline, CDR1 is PRHDT, CDR2 FYEKMQ (reference sequence). Written as DNA, the CDR3 is TGTGCCAGCAGCTTGACTAGCGGCTACAATGAGCAGTTCTTC. Its protein product is CASSLTSGYNEQFF. Complete variable domain (other parts from reference TRBV13 and TRBJ2-1): AAGVIQSPRHLIKEKRETATLKCYPIPRHDTVYWYQQGPGQDPQFLISFYEKMQSDKGSIPDRFSAQQFSDYHSELNMSSLELGDSALYFCASSLTSGYNEQFFGPGTRLTVL.